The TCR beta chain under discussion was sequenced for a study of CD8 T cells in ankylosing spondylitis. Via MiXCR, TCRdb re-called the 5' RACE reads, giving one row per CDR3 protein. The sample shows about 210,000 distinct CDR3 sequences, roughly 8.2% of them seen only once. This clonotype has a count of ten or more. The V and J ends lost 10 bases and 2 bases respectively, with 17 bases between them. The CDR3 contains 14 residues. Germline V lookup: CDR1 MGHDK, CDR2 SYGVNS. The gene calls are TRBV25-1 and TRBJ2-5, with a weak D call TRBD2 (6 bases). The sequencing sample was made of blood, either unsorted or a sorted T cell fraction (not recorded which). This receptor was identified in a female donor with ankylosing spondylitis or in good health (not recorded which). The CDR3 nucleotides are TGTGCCACCGACACAGGAGGGCGGCAAGAGACCCAGTACTTC. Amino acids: CATDTGGRQETQYF.